In this sample, the clone carrying this T cell receptor (beta chain) turned up many times. TCRdb passed the PCR reads through MiXCR, listing each CDR3 protein once. The table lists more than 85,000 distinct CDR3 sequences, about 53% of them singletons. These data come from a study of CDR3 diversity in severe acne. The V and J ends lost 5 bases and 3 bases respectively, with 17 bases between them. CDR1 is SGHVS, CDR2 FQNEAQ, per germline. This CDR3 is 17 amino acids long. Material: blood. The chain employs TRBV7-8 and TRBJ2-6, with D perhaps matching TRBD2 (5 bases). The receptor's source is a male donor with severe acne vulgaris. Here the CDR3 reads CASSTRDSVGGANVLTF. The CDR3 bases are TGTGCCAGCAGCACCCGGGATAGCGTAGGTGGGGCCAACGTCCTGACTTTC.